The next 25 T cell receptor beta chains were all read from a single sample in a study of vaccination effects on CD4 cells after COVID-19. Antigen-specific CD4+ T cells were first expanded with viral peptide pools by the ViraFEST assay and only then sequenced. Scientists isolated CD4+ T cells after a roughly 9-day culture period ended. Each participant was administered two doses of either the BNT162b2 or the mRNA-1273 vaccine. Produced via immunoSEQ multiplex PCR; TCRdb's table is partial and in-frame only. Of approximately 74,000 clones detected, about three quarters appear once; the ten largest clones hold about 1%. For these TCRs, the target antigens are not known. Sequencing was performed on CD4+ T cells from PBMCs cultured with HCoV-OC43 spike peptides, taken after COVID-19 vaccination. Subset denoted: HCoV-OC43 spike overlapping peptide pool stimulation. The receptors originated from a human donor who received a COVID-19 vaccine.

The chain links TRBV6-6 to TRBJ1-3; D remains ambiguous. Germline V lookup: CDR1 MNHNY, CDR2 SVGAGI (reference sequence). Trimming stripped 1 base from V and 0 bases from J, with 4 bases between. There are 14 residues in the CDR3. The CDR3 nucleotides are TGTGCCAGCAGTTACTTGGTCTCTGGAAACACCATATATTTT. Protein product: CASSYLVSGNTIYF.

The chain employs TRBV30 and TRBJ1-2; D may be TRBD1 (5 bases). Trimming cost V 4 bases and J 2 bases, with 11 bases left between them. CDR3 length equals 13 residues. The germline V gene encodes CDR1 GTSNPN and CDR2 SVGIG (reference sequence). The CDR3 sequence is CAWTPTANYGYTF. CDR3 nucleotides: TGTGCCTGGACCCCGACAGCAAACTATGGCTACACCTTC.

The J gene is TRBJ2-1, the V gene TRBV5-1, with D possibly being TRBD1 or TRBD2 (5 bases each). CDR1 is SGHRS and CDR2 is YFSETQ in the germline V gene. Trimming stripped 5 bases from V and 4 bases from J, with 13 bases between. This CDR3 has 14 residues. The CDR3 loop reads CASSRDGGYNEQFF. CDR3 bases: TGCGCCAGCAGTCGGGACGGCGGTTACAATGAGCAGTTCTTC.

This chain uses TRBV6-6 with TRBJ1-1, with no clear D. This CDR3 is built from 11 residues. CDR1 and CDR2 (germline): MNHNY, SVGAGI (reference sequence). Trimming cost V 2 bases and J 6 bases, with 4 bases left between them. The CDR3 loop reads CASSYAAEAFF. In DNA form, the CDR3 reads TGTGCCAGCAGTTACGCGGCTGAAGCTTTCTTT.

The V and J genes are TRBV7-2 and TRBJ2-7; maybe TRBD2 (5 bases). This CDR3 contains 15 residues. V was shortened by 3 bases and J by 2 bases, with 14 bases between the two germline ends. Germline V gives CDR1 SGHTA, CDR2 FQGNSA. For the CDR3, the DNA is TGTGCCAGCAGCTTCTTTACGACGGGGACCTACGAGCAGTACGTC. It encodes CASSFFTTGTYEQYV.

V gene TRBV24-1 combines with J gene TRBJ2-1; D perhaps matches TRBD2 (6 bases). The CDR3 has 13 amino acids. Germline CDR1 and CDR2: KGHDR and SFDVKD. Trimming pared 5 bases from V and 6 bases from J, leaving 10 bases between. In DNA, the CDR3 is TGTGCCACCAGTGGTCGGGGAGGCAATGAGCAGTTCTTC. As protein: CATSGRGGNEQFF.

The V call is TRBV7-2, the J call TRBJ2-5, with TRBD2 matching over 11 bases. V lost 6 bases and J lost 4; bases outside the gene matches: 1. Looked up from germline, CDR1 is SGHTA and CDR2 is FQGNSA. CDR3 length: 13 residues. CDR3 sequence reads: CASRGTSGETQYF. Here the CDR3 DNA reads TGTGCCAGCAGGGGGACTAGCGGAGAGACCCAGTACTTC.

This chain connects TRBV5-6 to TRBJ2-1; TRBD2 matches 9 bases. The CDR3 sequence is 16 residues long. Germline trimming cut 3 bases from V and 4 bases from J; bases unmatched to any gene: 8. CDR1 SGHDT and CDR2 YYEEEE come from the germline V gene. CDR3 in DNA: TGTGCCAGCAGCTCAGCCAAAAGCGGGGGGTACAATGAGCAGTTCTTC. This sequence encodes CASSSAKSGGYNEQFF. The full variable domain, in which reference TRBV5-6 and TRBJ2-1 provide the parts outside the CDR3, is DAGVTQSPTHLIKTRGQQVTLRCSPKSGHDTVSWYQQALGQGPQFIFQYYEEEERQRGNFPDRFSGHQFPNYSSELNVNALLLGDSALYLCASSSAKSGGYNEQFFGPGTRLTVL.

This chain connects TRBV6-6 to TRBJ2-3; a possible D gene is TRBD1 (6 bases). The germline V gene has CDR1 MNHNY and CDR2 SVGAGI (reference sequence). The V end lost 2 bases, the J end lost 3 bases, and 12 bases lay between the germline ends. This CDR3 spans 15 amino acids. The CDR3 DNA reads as TGTGCCAGCAGTTACGTCCAGGGGCGGACAGATACGCAGTATTTT. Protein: CASSYVQGRTDTQYF.

The CDR3 sequence: CASSLITRESNEQFF. The DNA of the CDR3 is TGTGCCAGCAGCTTAATTACCAGGGAGAGCAATGAGCAGTTCTTC. This rearrangement joins TRBV5-5 to TRBJ2-1, with D perhaps assigned TRBD1 or TRBD2 (5 bases each). CDR3 size: 15 residues. The V gene lost 2 bases and the J gene lost 6 bases, with 15 bases spanning the gap. CDR1 SGHKS and CDR2 YYEKEE come from the germline V gene (reference sequence).

Here the CDR3 DNA reads TGTGCCAGCAGCTTAGGGGCCCAAGAGACCCAGTACTTC. Its translation is CASSLGAQETQYF. The chain couples TRBV11-2 to TRBJ2-5; D gene ambiguous. The germline V and J ends were trimmed by 1 base and 1 base, with 4 bases remaining between them. The CDR3 sequence is 13 residues long. Germline assignment: CDR1 SGHAT and CDR2 FQNNGV.

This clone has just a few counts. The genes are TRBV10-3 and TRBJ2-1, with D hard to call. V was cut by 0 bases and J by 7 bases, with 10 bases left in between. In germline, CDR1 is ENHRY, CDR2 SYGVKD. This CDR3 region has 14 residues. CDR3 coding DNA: TGTGCCATCAGTGAGTCATCAGCGTTGAATGAGCAGTTCTTC. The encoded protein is CAISESSALNEQFF.

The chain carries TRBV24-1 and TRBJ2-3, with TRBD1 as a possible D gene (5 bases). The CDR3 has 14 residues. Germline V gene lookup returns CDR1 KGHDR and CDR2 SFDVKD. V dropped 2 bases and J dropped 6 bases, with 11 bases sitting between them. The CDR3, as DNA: TGTGCCACCAGTGATTCGGCAGGGCCGGATACGCAGTATTTT. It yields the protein CATSDSAGPDTQYF.

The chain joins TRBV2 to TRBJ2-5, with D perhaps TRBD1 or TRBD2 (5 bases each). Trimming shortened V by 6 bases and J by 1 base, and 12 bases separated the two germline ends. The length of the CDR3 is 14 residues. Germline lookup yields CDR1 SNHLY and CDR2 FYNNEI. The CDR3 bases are TGTGCCAGCAGGGGACGGGAAACCCAAGAGACCCAGTACTTC. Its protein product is CASRGRETQETQYF.

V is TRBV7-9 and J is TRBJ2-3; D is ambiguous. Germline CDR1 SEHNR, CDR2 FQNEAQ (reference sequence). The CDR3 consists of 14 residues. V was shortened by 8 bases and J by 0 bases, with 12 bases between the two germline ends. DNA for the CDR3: TGTGCCAGCGTGCGATCTTCTAGCACAGATACGCAGTATTTT. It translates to CASVRSSSTDTQYF.

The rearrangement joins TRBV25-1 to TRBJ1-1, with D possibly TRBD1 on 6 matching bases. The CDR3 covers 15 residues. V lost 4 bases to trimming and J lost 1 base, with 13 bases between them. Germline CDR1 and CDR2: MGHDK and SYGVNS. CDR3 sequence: CASSAFKTGNTEAFF. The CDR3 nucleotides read TGTGCCAGCAGTGCATTCAAGACAGGGAACACTGAAGCTTTCTTT.

CDR3 bases: TGTGCCAGCAGCCAAGATGGTACTTTCGTCGGGGCTAACTATGGCTACACCTTC. The encoded protein is CASSQDGTFVGANYGYTF. The chain couples TRBV14 to TRBJ1-2; D uncertain. Germline V CDR1 and CDR2: SGHDN, FVKESK. The CDR3 length is 18 residues. V lost 0 bases to trimming and J lost 0 bases, with 17 bases between them.

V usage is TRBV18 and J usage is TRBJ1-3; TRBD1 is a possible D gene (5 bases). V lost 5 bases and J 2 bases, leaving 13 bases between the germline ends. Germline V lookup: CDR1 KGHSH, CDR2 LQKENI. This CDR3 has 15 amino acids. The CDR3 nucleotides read TGTGCCAGCTCAGTCGATGGCAGGGCTGGAAACACCATATATTTT. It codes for CASSVDGRAGNTIYF.

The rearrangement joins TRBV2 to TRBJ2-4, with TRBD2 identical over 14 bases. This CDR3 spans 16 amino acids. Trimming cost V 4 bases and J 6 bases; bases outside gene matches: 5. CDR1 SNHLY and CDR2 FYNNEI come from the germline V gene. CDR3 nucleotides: TGTGCCAGCAGTGGGACCGGGACTAGCGGGGGAAACATTCAGTACTTC. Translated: CASSGTGTSGGNIQYF.

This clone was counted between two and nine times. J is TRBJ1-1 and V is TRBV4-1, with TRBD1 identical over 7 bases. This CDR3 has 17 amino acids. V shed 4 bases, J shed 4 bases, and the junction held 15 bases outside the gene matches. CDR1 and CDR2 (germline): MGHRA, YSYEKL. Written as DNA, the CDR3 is TGCGCCAGCAGCCGGTTACAGGGGAATGATAGGGGCACTGAAGCTTTCTTT. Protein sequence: CASSRLQGNDRGTEAFF.

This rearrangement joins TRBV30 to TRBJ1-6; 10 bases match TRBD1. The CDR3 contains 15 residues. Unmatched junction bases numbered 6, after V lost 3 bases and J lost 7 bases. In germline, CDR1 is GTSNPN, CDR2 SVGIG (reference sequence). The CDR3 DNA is TGTGCCTGGAGGGGGCCGGGACAGGGGAATTCACCCCTCCACTTT. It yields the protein CAWRGPGQGNSPLHF.

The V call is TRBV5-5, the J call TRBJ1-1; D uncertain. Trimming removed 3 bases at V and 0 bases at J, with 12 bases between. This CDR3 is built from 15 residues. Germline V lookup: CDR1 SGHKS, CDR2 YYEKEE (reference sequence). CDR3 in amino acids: CASSWQRSMNTEAFF. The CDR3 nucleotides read TGTGCCAGCAGCTGGCAGCGCAGCATGAACACTGAAGCTTTCTTT.

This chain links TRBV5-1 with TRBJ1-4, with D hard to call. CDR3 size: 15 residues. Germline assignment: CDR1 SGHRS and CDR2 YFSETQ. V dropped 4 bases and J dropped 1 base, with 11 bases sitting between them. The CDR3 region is CASSPDSRTNEKLFF. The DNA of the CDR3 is TGCGCCAGCAGCCCGGACTCTCGAACTAATGAAAAACTGTTTTTT. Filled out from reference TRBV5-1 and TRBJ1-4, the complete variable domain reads KAGVTQTPRYLIKTRGQQVTLSCSPISGHRSVSWYQQTPGQGLQFLFEYFSETQRNKGNFPGRFSGRQFSNSRSEMNVSTLELGDSALYLCASSPDSRTNEKLFFGSGTQLSVL.

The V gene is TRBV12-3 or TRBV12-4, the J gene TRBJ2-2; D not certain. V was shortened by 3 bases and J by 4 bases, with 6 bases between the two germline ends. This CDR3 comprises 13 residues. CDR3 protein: CASSFRSTGELFF. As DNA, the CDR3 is TGTGCCAGCAGTTTCCGATCCACCGGGGAGCTGTTTTTT.

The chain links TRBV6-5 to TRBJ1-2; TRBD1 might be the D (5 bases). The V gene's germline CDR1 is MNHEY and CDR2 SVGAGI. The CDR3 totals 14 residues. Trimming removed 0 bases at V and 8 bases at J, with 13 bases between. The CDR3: CASSYSRQGSGYTF. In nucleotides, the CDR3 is TGTGCCAGCAGTTACTCGAGGCAGGGTTCGGGCTACACCTTC.